Listed below are T cell receptor beta chains from one sample, sequenced in a study of human T cells and chemical hapten exposure. TCRdb analysed the RACE reads with MiXCR anew, one entry per CDR3 protein. Of about 84,000 distinct CDR3 sequences detected, over 9.5% appear once; the ten largest clones hold 5%. The input for sequencing was whole blood, taken in connection with sensitization to the hapten diphenylcyclopropenone (DPC). These receptor sequences come from a woman between 45 and 65 years old with alopecia areata. Some clones in this sample may be carry-over from other donors' samples. CDR3s include the opening cysteine and the closing phenylalanine or tryptophan. A D gene is named only where the DNA matches it firmly. Size is stated for part of the rows, as once, few or many counts, or as a class when the clone is expanded.

V gene: TRBV27; J gene: TRBJ2-7; D gene: TRBD1; clone size: -; CDR3 DNA: TGTGCCAGCAGCCCTACGCGGACAGGGTCGAGGGACGAGCAGTACTTC; CDR3 protein: CASSPTRTGSRDEQYF
V gene: TRBV7-8; J gene: TRBJ2-3; D gene: TRBD2; clone size: many; CDR3 DNA: TGTGCCAGCAGCGTCCAACTAGCGGGCCTCACAGATACGCAGTATTTT; CDR3 protein: CASSVQLAGLTDTQYF
V gene: TRBV9; J gene: TRBJ2-3; D gene: -; clone size: -; CDR3 DNA: TGTGCCAGCAGCGTAGATTGGGGGCCGAACACAGATACGCAGTATTTT; CDR3 protein: CASSVDWGPNTDTQYF
V gene: TRBV20-1; J gene: TRBJ2-1; D gene: -; clone size: few; CDR3 DNA: TGCAGTTCCCCGCTGGGGGGGCGCAATGAGCAGTTCTTC; CDR3 protein: CSSPLGGRNEQFF
V gene: TRBV11-2; J gene: TRBJ2-2; D gene: -; clone size: few; CDR3 DNA: TGTGCCAGCAGCTTAAACACCGGGGTCGGGGAGCTGTTTTTT; CDR3 protein: CASSLNTGVGELFF
V gene: TRBV20-1; J gene: TRBJ2-3; D gene: -; clone size: -; CDR3 DNA: TGCAGTGCTGCCCCCCCGGGCCTCAAGTCCCTCACAGATACGCAGTATTTT; CDR3 protein: CSAAPPGLKSLTDTQYF
V gene: TRBV6-2/TRBV6-3; J gene: TRBJ2-7; D gene: -; clone size: many; CDR3 DNA: TGTGCCAGCAGTCCTCGCGGACTCTTCTACGAGCAGTACTTC; CDR3 protein: CASSPRGLFYEQYF
V gene: TRBV12-3/TRBV12-4; J gene: TRBJ1-5; D gene: TRBD1; clone size: few; CDR3 DNA: TGTGCCAGCAGGGGACAGGACAGGCCCCAGCATTTT; CDR3 protein: CASRGQDRPQHF
V gene: TRBV6-5; J gene: TRBJ2-3; D gene: -; clone size: many; CDR3 DNA: TGTGCCAGCAGTTACCGCCCGTCTCAGCGGCTCACAGATACGCAGTATTTT; CDR3 protein: CASSYRPSQRLTDTQYF
V gene: TRBV15; J gene: TRBJ2-5; D gene: -; clone size: many; CDR3 DNA: TGTGCCACCAGCAGAGATATCCAAGAGACCCAGTACTTC; CDR3 protein: CATSRDIQETQYF
V gene: TRBV7-9; J gene: TRBJ1-4; D gene: TRBD1; clone size: -; CDR3 DNA: TGTGCCAGCAGCCTAGGACAGGGACCAACTAATGAAAAACTGTTTTTT; CDR3 protein: CASSLGQGPTNEKLFF
V gene: TRBV5-1; J gene: TRBJ1-5; D gene: -; clone size: -; CDR3 DNA: TGCGCCAGCAGCTTATCCCCTGAGCAGCCCCAGCATTTT; CDR3 protein: CASSLSPEQPQHF
V gene: TRBV28; J gene: TRBJ1-5; D gene: -; clone size: many; CDR3 DNA: TGTGCCAGCATTGGGACGGCTTTTAGCAATCAGCCCCAGCATTTT; CDR3 protein: CASIGTAFSNQPQHF
V gene: TRBV4-1; J gene: TRBJ1-5; D gene: -; clone size: -; CDR3 DNA: TGCGCCAGCAGCCAAGAAGTTGGCAACCGAGGATCGCCCCAGCATTTT; CDR3 protein: CASSQEVGNRGSPQHF
V gene: TRBV6-5; J gene: TRBJ2-2; D gene: TRBD1; clone size: few; CDR3 DNA: TGTGCCAGCAGTTACCTTGACAGGGTAGGGTCCGGGGAGCTGTTTTTT; CDR3 protein: CASSYLDRVGSGELFF
V gene: TRBV12-3/TRBV12-4; J gene: TRBJ2-7; D gene: -; clone size: -; CDR3 DNA: TGTGCCAGCAGTTTTATCGCGGTTAGAGCCTACGAGCAGTACTTC; CDR3 protein: CASSFIAVRAYEQYF
V gene: TRBV5-1; J gene: TRBJ1-1; D gene: TRBD1; clone size: many; CDR3 DNA: TGCGCCAGCAGCAGACGGACAGGGGGCGCTTCGGACACTGAAGCTTTCTTT; CDR3 protein: CASSRRTGGASDTEAFF
V gene: TRBV28; J gene: TRBJ1-5; D gene: -; clone size: many; CDR3 DNA: TGTGCCAGCAGCACCCCAGCTAATCAGCCCCAGCATTTT; CDR3 protein: CASSTPANQPQHF
V gene: TRBV10-3; J gene: TRBJ2-7; D gene: TRBD1; clone size: -; CDR3 DNA: TGTGCCATCAGTGAGTCCGCGGGACAGGGGTACGAGCAGTACTTC; CDR3 protein: CAISESAGQGYEQYF
V gene: TRBV20-1; J gene: TRBJ1-4; D gene: -; clone size: -; CDR3 DNA: TGCAGTGCTAGGGACGGCGATCAAAAACTGTTTTTT; CDR3 protein: CSARDGDQKLFF
V gene: TRBV6-1; J gene: TRBJ2-1; D gene: -; clone size: few; CDR3 DNA: TGTGCCAGCAGCGCAGGGATAGATGAGCAGTTCTTC; CDR3 protein: CASSAGIDEQFF
V gene: TRBV7-7; J gene: TRBJ1-5; D gene: -; clone size: many; CDR3 DNA: TGTGCCCGCAACGCCCGGAACATTTACAGCAATCAGCCCCAGCATTTT; CDR3 protein: CARNARNIYSNQPQHF